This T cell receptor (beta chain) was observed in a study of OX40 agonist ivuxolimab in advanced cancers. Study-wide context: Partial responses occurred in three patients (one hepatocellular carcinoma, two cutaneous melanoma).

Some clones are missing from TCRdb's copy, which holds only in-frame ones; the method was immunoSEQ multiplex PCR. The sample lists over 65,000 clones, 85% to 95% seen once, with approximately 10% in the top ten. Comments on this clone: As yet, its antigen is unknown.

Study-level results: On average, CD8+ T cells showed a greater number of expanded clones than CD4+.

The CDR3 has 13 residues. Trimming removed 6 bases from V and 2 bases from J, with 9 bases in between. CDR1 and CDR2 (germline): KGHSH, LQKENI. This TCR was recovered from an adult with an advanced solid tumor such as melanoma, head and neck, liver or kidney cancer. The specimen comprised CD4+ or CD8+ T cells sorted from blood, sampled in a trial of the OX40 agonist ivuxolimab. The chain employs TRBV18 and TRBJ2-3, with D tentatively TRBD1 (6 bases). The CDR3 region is CASSWDITDTQYF. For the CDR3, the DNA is TGTGCCAGCTCCTGGGACATCACAGATACGCAGTATTTT.